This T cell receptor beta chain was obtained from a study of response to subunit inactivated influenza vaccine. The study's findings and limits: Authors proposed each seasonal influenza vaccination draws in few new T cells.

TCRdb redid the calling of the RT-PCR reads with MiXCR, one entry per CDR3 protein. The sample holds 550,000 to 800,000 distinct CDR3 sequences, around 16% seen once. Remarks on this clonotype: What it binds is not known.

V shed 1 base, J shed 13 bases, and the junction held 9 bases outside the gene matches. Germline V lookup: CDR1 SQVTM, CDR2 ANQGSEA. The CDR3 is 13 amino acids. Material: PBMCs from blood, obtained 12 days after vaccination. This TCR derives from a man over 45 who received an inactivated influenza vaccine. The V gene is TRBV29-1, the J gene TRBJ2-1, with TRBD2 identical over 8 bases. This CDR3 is CSVEGLAGGTQFF. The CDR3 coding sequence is TGCAGCGTTGAAGGCCTAGCGGGCGGAACACAGTTCTTC.